Each of the 30 T cell receptor beta chains below was sequenced from the same sample in a study of T-cell memory formation after mild COVID-19. MiXCR, run by TCRdb on the 5' RACE reads, gives a single entry per CDR3 protein. The profile shows approximately 65,000 distinct CDR3 sequences, 9% to 9.5% of them singletons. The material sequenced was PBMCs or a T cell subset sorted from them (not recorded which). These receptors came from a young man who had mild COVID-19 (a few samples of this study predate the infection). Cell type and time point are not known.

This chain uses TRBV20-1 with TRBJ2-3, with 10 positions matching TRBD2. Germline CDR1 is DFQATT and CDR2 is SNEGSKA (reference sequence). The CDR3 sequence is 14 residues long. V gave up 5 bases and J gave up 2 bases; unmatched junction bases: 4. The chain's CDR3 is CSARLAGPTDTQYF. CDR3 sequence (DNA): TGCAGTGCTCGACTAGCGGGCCCCACAGATACGCAGTATTTT.

This clonotype was detected only a few times. V gene TRBV6-5 combines with J gene TRBJ2-3; 7 bases agree with TRBD2. The V gene's germline CDR1 is MNHEY and CDR2 SVGAGI. The CDR3 runs to 14 residues. After removal of 5 bases from V and 6 bases from J, the junction contained 8 bases not matched to a gene. The CDR3 protein is CASSLSGVYDTQYF. CDR3 in DNA: TGTGCCAGCAGTCTGAGCGGGGTTTATGATACGCAGTATTTT.

V usage is TRBV6-2 or TRBV6-3 and J usage is TRBJ2-5; 8 bases map to TRBD2. The CDR3 is made up of 17 amino acids. Germline lookup yields CDR1 MNHEY and CDR2 SVGEGT. Germline trimming cut 0 bases from V and 3 bases from J; bases unmatched to any gene: 9. CDR3 DNA: TGTGCCAGCAGTTACTCCCCCCTCCGAGCGGGGGAAGAGACCCAGTACTTC. Its protein product is CASSYSPLRAGEETQYF.

The chain couples TRBV5-4 to TRBJ2-7; weak D call: TRBD2 (6 bases). Germline lookup yields CDR1 SGHNT and CDR2 YYREEE (reference sequence). Trimming took off 2 bases at V and 4 bases at J, with 13 bases between the two ends. This CDR3 spans 14 amino acids. The CDR3 loop is CASSFGSSTYEQYF. The CDR3 DNA sequence: TGTGCCAGCAGCTTCGGGAGCAGTACGTACGAGCAGTACTTC. Full variable domain (rest looked up from reference TRBV5-4 and TRBJ2-7): ETGVTQSPTHLIKTRGQQVTLRCSSQSGHNTVSWYQQALGQGPQFIFQYYREEENGRGNFPPRFSGLQFPNYSSELNVNALELDDSALYLCASSFGSSTYEQYFGPGTRLTVT.

The chain employs TRBV5-7 and TRBJ2-3; tentatively, D is TRBD2 (5 bases). TRBV5-7 is an ORF; its function is uncertain. The CDR3 consists of 18 residues. V shed 0 bases and J shed 0 bases, with 17 bases lying between them. The CDR3 DNA follows: TGTGCCAGCAGCTTGGACTGCCTCGGACTCCCTAGCACAGATACGCAGTATTTT. Its protein product is CASSLDCLGLPSTDTQYF.

This clonotype was seen only a few times. The chain joins TRBV5-1 to TRBJ1-1; 7 nucleotides line up with TRBD1. V shed 4 bases and J 4 bases; nucleotides not matched to a gene: 10. Germline loops: CDR1 SGHRS, CDR2 YFSETQ. This CDR3 region has 15 residues. CDR3 protein: CASSKWDSFSTEAFF. Here the CDR3 DNA reads TGCGCCAGCAGCAAATGGGACAGTTTCTCCACTGAAGCTTTCTTT.

This clonotype was seen a handful of times. The genes are TRBV5-4 and TRBJ1-4; perhaps TRBD1 as D (6 bases). This CDR3 has 15 amino acids. The V end was cut by 0 bases, the J end by 4 bases, with 10 bases between. Germline assignment: CDR1 SGHNT and CDR2 YYREEE (reference sequence). The CDR3 reads CASSLDRGHNEKLFF. CDR3 coding DNA: TGTGCCAGCAGCTTGGATCGGGGGCATAATGAAAAACTGTTTTTT. Looking up the rest from reference TRBV5-4 and TRBJ1-4 gives the full variable domain: ETGVTQSPTHLIKTRGQQVTLRCSSQSGHNTVSWYQQALGQGPQFIFQYYREEENGRGNFPPRFSGLQFPNYSSELNVNALELDDSALYLCASSLDRGHNEKLFFGSGTQLSVL.

This clonotype was seen a handful of times. The chain is built from TRBV10-3 and TRBJ2-3; a weak D match, TRBD2 (6 bases). The ends were cut back, 3 bases at V and 6 bases at J, with 16 bases in the middle. CDR1 and CDR2 from the germline V gene are ENHRY and SYGVKD. This CDR3 has 15 residues. Here the CDR3 DNA reads TGTGCCATCAGTGAATCCGTCCAGGAGGGGGATACGCAGTATTTT. Translation: CAISESVQEGDTQYF.

This clonotype was detected once. V and J are TRBV2 and TRBJ1-2, with 11 bases fitting TRBD1. The CDR3 length is 13 residues. Per the germline V gene, CDR1 is SNHLY and CDR2 is FYNNEI. Germline trimming cut 6 bases from V and 5 bases from J; bases unmatched to any gene: 2. CDR3 bases: TGTGCCAGCAGAGGGGACAGGGGGTATGGCTACACCTTC. Residues: CASRGDRGYGYTF.

There are a few counts of this clonotype. The rearrangement joins TRBV4-2 to TRBJ2-1; D gene unclear. Germline V gene lookup returns CDR1 LGHNA and CDR2 YNFKEQ. Trimming left V 0 bases short and J 0 bases short, with 9 bases between. There are 16 residues in the CDR3. The CDR3 loop is CASSQDVHSSYNEQFF. The CDR3 DNA follows: TGTGCCAGCAGCCAAGACGTTCATAGCTCCTACAATGAGCAGTTCTTC.

This clonotype came up a few times. The V gene is TRBV24-1, the J gene TRBJ2-2, with a weak D call TRBD1 (5 bases). Per the germline V gene, CDR1 is KGHDR and CDR2 is SFDVKD. This CDR3 has 14 amino acids. V lost 7 bases and J lost 4, with 12 bases in between. The CDR3 protein is CATRDKGTTGELFF. DNA of the CDR3: TGTGCCACCAGGGACAAGGGAACCACCGGGGAGCTGTTTTTT.

This clonotype was seen a handful of times. This chain links TRBV20-1 with TRBJ1-1; 8 bases line up with TRBD1. This CDR3 spans 11 amino acids. V shed 8 bases and J 7 bases; nucleotides not matched to a gene: 6. Germline V gives CDR1 DFQATT, CDR2 SNEGSKA (reference sequence). DNA for the CDR3: TGCAGTCCAGGACAGGGAAATGAAGCTTTCTTT. It codes for CSPGQGNEAFF.

This chain joins TRBV12-3 or TRBV12-4 and TRBJ1-6, with D possibly TRBD1 on 5 matching bases. The CDR3 sequence is 13 residues long. The V end lost 6 bases, the J end lost 8 bases, and 11 bases lay between the germline ends. The CDR3: CASSGAPHSPLHF. The CDR3 DNA sequence: TGTGCCAGCAGCGGGGCCCCTCATTCACCCCTCCACTTT.

This clonotype has only a few counts. The chain joins TRBV7-8 to TRBJ1-2, with 7 bases identical to TRBD1. J gave up 7 bases and V 5 bases, and 13 bases lay outside the gene matches. Germline lookup yields CDR1 SGHVS and CDR2 FQNEAQ. The CDR3 runs to 15 residues. The CDR3 DNA sequence: TGTGCCAGCAGCAAAGTAGGGGGCGCCGGGTCTGGCTACACCTTC. Encoded protein: CASSKVGGAGSGYTF.

There are a few counts of this clonotype. The rearrangement links TRBV5-1 to TRBJ2-6; perhaps TRBD2 as D (5 bases). Looked up from germline, CDR1 is SGHRS and CDR2 is YFSETQ. The length of the CDR3 is 16 residues. The V gene lost 2 bases and the J gene lost 0 bases, with 9 bases spanning the gap. CDR3 sequence reads: CASSFGGPSGANVLTF. Here the CDR3 DNA reads TGCGCCAGCAGCTTCGGAGGCCCCTCTGGGGCCAACGTCCTGACTTTC.

The V gene is TRBV20-1, the J gene TRBJ2-1; D ambiguous. CDR1 is DFQATT and CDR2 is SNEGSKA in the germline V gene (reference sequence). This CDR3 has 11 residues. Trimming took off 3 bases at V and 12 bases at J, with 12 bases between the two ends. CDR3 sequence reads: CSASKVEAQFF. CDR3 in DNA: TGCAGTGCTAGTAAAGTAGAAGCGCAGTTCTTC.

In its sample, this clonotype was seen a few times. V is TRBV18 and J is TRBJ2-7; D ambiguous. Per germline, CDR1 KGHSH and CDR2 LQKENI. The length of the CDR3 is 13 residues. V lost 5 bases, J lost 3 bases, and 11 bases lay in between. The CDR3 sequence: CASSGIQFYEQYF. CDR3 bases: TGTGCCAGCTCAGGGATACAGTTCTACGAGCAGTACTTC.

The chain is built from TRBV28 and TRBJ2-2; the D call may be TRBD1 or TRBD2 (5 bases each). The CDR3 is 14 residues long. Per germline, CDR1 MDHEN and CDR2 SYDVKM. V lost 2 bases, J lost 1 base, and 5 bases lay in between. The CDR3 sequence is CASSLGGNTGELFF. CDR3 in DNA: TGTGCCAGCAGTTTAGGGGGGAACACCGGGGAGCTGTTTTTT.

The CDR3 reads CASSGDWDEKLFF. The CDR3 region has the DNA TGTGCCAGCAGTGGGGACTGGGATGAAAAACTGTTTTTT. The gene calls are TRBV25-1 and TRBJ1-4; D may be TRBD1 (5 bases). V shed 4 bases and J shed 6 bases, with 9 bases lying between them. The length of the CDR3 is 13 residues. Germline CDR1 is MGHDK and CDR2 is SYGVNS.

This clonotype was counted at least ten times. The CDR3 protein is CASSSGQGAGDTQYF. The CDR3 DNA sequence: TGTGCCAGCAGTTCGGGACAGGGGGCAGGGGATACGCAGTATTTT. This chain connects TRBV6-5 to TRBJ2-3; TRBD1 matches 12 bases. V lost 4 bases to trimming and J lost 6 bases; unmatched junction nucleotides: 5. The CDR3 sequence is 15 residues long. The V gene's germline CDR1 is MNHEY and CDR2 SVGAGI.

This clonotype was found a few times. V and J are TRBV12-3 or TRBV12-4 and TRBJ1-6, with 9 bases aligning to TRBD1. The CDR3 spans 14 residues. Trimming at V came to 5 bases and at J to 8 bases, leaving 4 bases not matched to a gene. This CDR3 is CASSPGTGYSPLHF. The CDR3 nucleotides read TGTGCCAGCAGTCCCGGGACAGGGTATTCACCCCTCCACTTT.

This clonotype was detected a few times. V usage is TRBV5-1 and J usage is TRBJ1-4; weak D call: TRBD1 (5 bases). The V end was cut by 1 base, the J end by 6 bases, with 13 bases between. Germline CDR1 and CDR2: SGHRS and YFSETQ. The CDR3 has 15 amino acids. Here the CDR3 reads CASSLSGMVDEKLFF. CDR3 DNA: TGCGCCAGCAGCTTGTCAGGGATGGTTGATGAAAAACTGTTTTTT.

The chain links TRBV11-2 to TRBJ1-2; TRBD1 is a possible D gene (6 bases). V lost 5 bases, J lost 4 bases, and 11 bases lay in between. Germline V gene sequence: CDR1 SGHAT, CDR2 FQNNGV. The CDR3 is 13 amino acids. CDR3 DNA: TGTGCCAGCAGCCCACAGGGTTCCTATGGCTACACCTTC. Amino acid sequence: CASSPQGSYGYTF.

This clonotype was seen more than once but under ten times. As the CDR3 is not closed by the conserved phenylalanine or tryptophan, this likely results from a read error. The chain couples TRBV4-3 to TRBJ2-1; D is unresolved. There are 15 residues in the CDR3. The germline V gene has CDR1 LGHNA and CDR2 YSLEER. Between the trimmed V and J ends, which lost 4 bases and 0 bases, there was a span of 10 bases. CDR3 coding DNA: TGCGCCAGCAGCCCGGAGAGGAGCTCCTACAATGAGCAGTTCTTA. This sequence encodes CASSPERSSYNEQFL.

This clonotype showed up many times. The rearrangement uses TRBV14 and TRBJ2-7; 7 bases align to TRBD1. This CDR3 has 13 residues. V lost 6 bases to trimming and J lost 0 bases; unmatched junction nucleotides: 2. Germline-derived CDR1 and CDR2 are SGHDN and FVKESK. DNA of the CDR3: TGTGCCAGCAGACGGGACAGCTCCTACGAGCAGTACTTC. This sequence encodes CASRRDSSYEQYF.

This rearrangement joins TRBV20-1 to TRBJ2-5; 7 positions match TRBD1. This CDR3 region has 13 residues. Germline V gene data show CDR1 as DFQATT and CDR2 as SNEGSKA (reference sequence). Losses at the gene ends were 8 bases for V and 1 base for J; bases not matched to a gene: 7. For the CDR3, the DNA is TGCAGTCCACGGACAGGCCTCCAAGAGACCCAGTACTTC. Its translation: CSPRTGLQETQYF.

There are many counts of this clonotype. The chain has TRBV10-3 and TRBJ2-1, with TRBD2 identical over 12 bases. Looked up from germline, CDR1 is ENHRY and CDR2 is SYGVKD. Trimming took 6 bases from V and 2 from J; bases not matched to a gene: 2. The CDR3 length is 15 residues. The DNA of the CDR3 is TGTGCCATCAGCGGACTAGCGGGGACCTACAATGAGCAGTTCTTC. Amino acid sequence: CAISGLAGTYNEQFF.

This clonotype occurred many times. The rearrangement joins TRBV7-2 to TRBJ2-1, with D perhaps assigned TRBD1 or TRBD2 (5 bases each). Per the germline V gene, CDR1 is SGHTA and CDR2 is FQGNSA. The CDR3 contains 13 residues. With 3 bases removed from V and 6 bases from J, the gap between germline ends came to 9 bases. The CDR3: CASSFGGGNEQFF. DNA of the CDR3: TGTGCCAGCAGCTTTGGGGGTGGCAATGAGCAGTTCTTC.

In its sample, this clonotype was seen many times. V gene TRBV12-3 or TRBV12-4 combines with J gene TRBJ2-7; no clear D. There are 14 residues in the CDR3. V was pared by 1 base and J by 4 bases, with 11 bases between. The CDR3 loop reads CASSLGQERYEQYF. The CDR3 DNA sequence: TGTGCCAGCAGTTTAGGGCAGGAGAGATACGAGCAGTACTTC.

The chain joins TRBV6-2 or TRBV6-3 to TRBJ2-1; no clear D gene. Germline V gene data show CDR1 as MNHEY and CDR2 as SVGEGT. The CDR3 loop spans 12 amino acids. The V end lost 8 bases, the J end lost 12 bases, and 17 bases lay between the germline ends. CDR3 loop: CASSQQVTGQFF. The CDR3 region has the DNA TGTGCCAGCTCTCAGCAGGTGACGGGGCAGTTCTTC.